Given below is one TCR beta chain in context. Repertoires were generated with immunoSEQ multiplex PCR, while TCRdb's copy carries only in-frame clones and drops some. Among around 200,000 clones listed, about 87% were seen once. These data are taken from a study of blood T cell repertoires in COVID-19. For the study at large: Acute and convalescent COVID-19 samples came from the United States, Italy and Spain.

The CDR3 extends over 15 amino acids. The J segment lost 1 base and the V segment lost 3 bases, leaving 3 bases of the junction unmatched. Germline V gene data show CDR1 as SEHNR and CDR2 as FQNEAQ (reference sequence). The sequence derives from a man between 60 and 75 years old who had recovered from COVID-19. The chain couples TRBV7-9 to TRBJ2-7, with 10 bases that match TRBD2. Sequencing was done on a sample of peripheral blood. The CDR3 region is CASSFSGGTSYEQYF. The CDR3, as DNA: TGTGCCAGCAGCTTTAGCGGGGGGACTTCCTACGAGCAGTACTTC.